Sequencing of this T cell receptor beta chain was carried out in a study of control samples from healthy donors and cancer patients. Germline CDR1 and CDR2: SGHNT and YYREEE (reference sequence). This CDR3 comprises 12 residues. V was cut by 3 bases and J by 9 bases, with 10 bases left in between. Assay: immunoSEQ multiplex PCR; the TCRdb copy retains only in-frame clones and omits some. The sample lists about 410,000 clones, over 75% occurring once. The sequence was collected from a middle-aged man with head and neck cancer. The chain carries TRBV5-4 and TRBJ2-1, with D perhaps TRBD1 (6 bases). The material sequenced was PBMCs. CDR3 amino acids: CASSSDSIEQFF. The CDR3 nucleotides read TGTGCCAGCAGCTCGGACAGTATTGAGCAGTTCTTC.